The 8 T cell receptor beta chains listed next were all sequenced from one sample in a study of patients and donors after allogeneic stem cell transplantation. TCRdb independently ran MiXCR on the RT-PCR reads; one entry per CDR3 protein. The sample has 800,000 to 1,000,000 distinct CDR3 sequences, roughly 18% seen once. The sample was blood, either unsorted or a sorted T cell fraction (not recorded which). These receptors were collected from a human donor who was either an allogeneic HSCT recipient or a stem cell or donor lymphocyte infusion donor (not recorded which). It is not recorded whose cells these are; they may come from a transplant donor.

V usage is TRBV29-1 and J usage is TRBJ2-5; D may correspond to TRBD1 or TRBD2 (7 bases each). CDR1 and CDR2 (germline): SQVTM, ANQGSEA. The V gene lost 5 bases and the J gene lost 5 bases, with 12 bases spanning the gap. This CDR3 is built from 12 residues. DNA for the CDR3: TGCAGCGTTCAGGGAGGGGGCGAGACCCAGTACTTC. Translated, it gives CSVQGGGETQYF.

V and J are TRBV18 and TRBJ1-2; 10 bases agree with TRBD1. V shed 3 bases, J shed 4 bases, and the junction held 11 bases outside the gene matches. CDR1 and CDR2 from the germline V gene are KGHSH and LQKENI. The CDR3 contains 17 residues. The CDR3 DNA is TGTGCCAGCTCACCGATACCTGGACAGGGGGAGGGCTATGGCTACACCTTC. Amino acids: CASSPIPGQGEGYGYTF.

This clonotype was seen ten or more times. This chain connects TRBV10-3 to TRBJ1-3; perhaps TRBD1 as D (6 bases). The CDR3 has 16 residues. Germline V gene data show CDR1 as ENHRY and CDR2 as SYGVKD. V was shortened by 3 bases and J by 4 bases, with 16 bases between the two germline ends. The CDR3 sequence: CAISERDTGSGNTIYF. The CDR3 bases are TGTGCCATCAGTGAAAGGGACACTGGGTCCGGAAACACCATATATTTT.

This clonotype came up a few times. This chain joins TRBV30 and TRBJ1-5, with 7 bases fitting TRBD1. The CDR3 contains 15 residues. V was clipped by 3 bases and J by 1 base; unmatched bases: 6. CDR1 is GTSNPN and CDR2 is SVGIG in the germline V gene (reference sequence). The CDR3 sequence is CAWRVPGGSNQPQHF. CDR3 bases: TGTGCCTGGAGGGTACCAGGGGGAAGCAATCAGCCCCAGCATTTT.

The V call is TRBV7-2, the J call TRBJ2-3, with D perhaps assigned TRBD1 or TRBD2 (5 bases each). Trimming took off 5 bases at V and 0 bases at J, with 12 bases between the two ends. Germline V gives CDR1 SGHTA, CDR2 FQGNSA. The CDR3 loop spans 15 amino acids. This chain's CDR3 is CASSGPGRSTDTQYF. DNA of the CDR3: TGTGCCAGCAGCGGACCGGGACGTAGCACAGATACGCAGTATTTT.

The chain recombines TRBV3-1 with TRBJ1-5; no clear D gene. V was pared by 4 bases and J by 0 bases, with 13 bases between. The germline V gene encodes CDR1 LGHDT and CDR2 YNNKEL (reference sequence). This CDR3 is built from 16 residues. CDR3 residues: CASSLRSGGSNQPQHF. For the CDR3, the DNA is TGTGCCAGCAGCCTACGTTCTGGAGGTAGCAATCAGCCCCAGCATTTT.

The table lists this clonotype with many counts. The chain joins TRBV20-1 to TRBJ2-2; D is unresolved. There are 16 residues in the CDR3. Germline V gene sequence: CDR1 DFQATT, CDR2 SNEGSKA (reference sequence). The V end lost 5 bases, the J end lost 2 bases, and 18 bases lay between the germline ends. CDR3 DNA sequence: TGCAGTGCTCATAAAACCCGGCTCACAAACACCGGGGAGCTGTTTTTT. Translating gives CSAHKTRLTNTGELFF.

This clonotype was seen a handful of times. This rearrangement joins TRBV20-1 to TRBJ2-7; 8 nucleotides line up with TRBD2. Germline V gene sequence: CDR1 DFQATT, CDR2 SNEGSKA (reference sequence). There are 12 residues in the CDR3. The junction had 2 bases not matched to a gene; V was cut back by 6 bases and J by 1 base. The DNA of the CDR3 is TGCAGTGCGGTAGCGGGATCCTACGAGCAGTACTTC. Translating gives CSAVAGSYEQYF.